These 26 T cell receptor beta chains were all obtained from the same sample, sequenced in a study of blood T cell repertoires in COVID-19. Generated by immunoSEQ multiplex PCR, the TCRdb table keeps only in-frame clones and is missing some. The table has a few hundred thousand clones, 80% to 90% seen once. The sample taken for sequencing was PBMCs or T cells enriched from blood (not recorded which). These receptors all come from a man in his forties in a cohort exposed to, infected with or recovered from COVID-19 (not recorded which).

CDR3 DNA: TGCGCCAGCAGCTTTCGGACGAGAGGGGAAAAACTGTTTTTT. Protein: CASSFRTRGEKLFF. The rearrangement uses TRBV5-1 and TRBJ1-4; no definite D call. V shed 2 bases and J shed 8 bases, with 13 bases lying between them. Per the germline V gene, CDR1 is SGHRS and CDR2 is YFSETQ. The CDR3 loop spans 14 amino acids.

The CDR3 nucleotides read TGTGCCAGCAGCCTAGCTCCCTTAAGACAATACGAGCAGTACTTC. This translates into CASSLAPLRQYEQYF. The chain has TRBV11-2 and TRBJ2-7, with D possibly TRBD2 on 5 matching bases. In germline, CDR1 is SGHAT, CDR2 FQNNGV. Trimming shortened V by 5 bases and J by 4 bases, and 18 bases separated the two germline ends. There are 15 residues in the CDR3.

The chain's CDR3 is CASSTTGGGGELFF. CDR3 bases: TGTGCCAGTAGTACAACAGGGGGCGGCGGGGAGCTGTTTTTT. The chain employs TRBV19 and TRBJ2-2; 9 bases align to TRBD1. Germline V gene data show CDR1 as LNHDA and CDR2 as SQIVND (reference sequence). The ends lost 4 bases at V and 7 bases at J; junction bases unmatched: 4. This CDR3 comprises 14 residues.

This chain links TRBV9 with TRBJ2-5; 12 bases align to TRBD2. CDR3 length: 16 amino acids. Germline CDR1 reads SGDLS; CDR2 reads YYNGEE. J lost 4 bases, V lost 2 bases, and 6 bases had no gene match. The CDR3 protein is CASSVASSGRAETQYF. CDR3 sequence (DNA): TGTGCCAGCAGCGTCGCCTCTAGCGGGAGGGCAGAGACCCAGTACTTC. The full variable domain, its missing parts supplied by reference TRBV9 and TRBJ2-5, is DSGVTQTPKHLITATGQRVTLRCSPRSGDLSVYWYQQSLDQGLQFLIQYYNGEERAKGNILERFSAQQFPDLHSELNLSSLELGDSALYFCASSVASSGRAETQYFGPGTRLLVL.

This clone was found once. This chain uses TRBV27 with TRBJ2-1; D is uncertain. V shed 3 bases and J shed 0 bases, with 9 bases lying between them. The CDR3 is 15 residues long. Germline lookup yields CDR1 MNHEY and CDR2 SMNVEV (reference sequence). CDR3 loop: CASSFGSSSYNEQFF. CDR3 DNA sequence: TGTGCCAGCAGTTTCGGGTCGAGCTCCTACAATGAGCAGTTCTTC.

The chain's CDR3 is CASSVSDRVGEQYF. The CDR3 DNA is TGTGCCAGCAGCGTCTCCGACAGGGTAGGCGAGCAGTACTTC. The V and J genes are TRBV5-6 and TRBJ2-7; TRBD1 matches at 7 bases. Germline V lookup: CDR1 SGHDT, CDR2 YYEEEE. V was clipped by 4 bases and J by 6 bases; unmatched bases: 10. The CDR3 is 14 amino acids. Combining the CDR3 with reference TRBV5-6 and TRBJ2-7 gives the whole variable domain DAGVTQSPTHLIKTRGQQVTLRCSPKSGHDTVSWYQQALGQGPQFIFQYYEEEERQRGNFPDRFSGHQFPNYSSELNVNALLLGDSALYLCASSVSDRVGEQYFGPGTRLTVT.

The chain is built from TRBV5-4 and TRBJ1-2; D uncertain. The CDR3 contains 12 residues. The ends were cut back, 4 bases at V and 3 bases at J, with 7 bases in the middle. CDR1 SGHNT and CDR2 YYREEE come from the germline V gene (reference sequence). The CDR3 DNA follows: TGTGCCAGCAGCAGCCTGGACTATGGCTACACCTTC. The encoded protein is CASSSLDYGYTF.

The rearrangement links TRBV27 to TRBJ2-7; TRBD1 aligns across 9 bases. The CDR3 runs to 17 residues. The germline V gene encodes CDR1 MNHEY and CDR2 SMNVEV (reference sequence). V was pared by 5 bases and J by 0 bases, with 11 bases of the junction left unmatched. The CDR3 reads CASSRALTGGGSYEQYF. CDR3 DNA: TGTGCCAGCAGTCGGGCTCTGACAGGGGGGGGCTCCTACGAGCAGTACTTC.

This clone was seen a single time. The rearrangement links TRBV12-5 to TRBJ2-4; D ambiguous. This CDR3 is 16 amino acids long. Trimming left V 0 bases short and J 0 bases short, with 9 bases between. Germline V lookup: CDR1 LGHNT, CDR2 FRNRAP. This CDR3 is CASGLVLGEAKNIQYF. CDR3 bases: TGTGCTAGTGGTTTGGTACTCGGTGAAGCCAAAAACATTCAGTACTTC.

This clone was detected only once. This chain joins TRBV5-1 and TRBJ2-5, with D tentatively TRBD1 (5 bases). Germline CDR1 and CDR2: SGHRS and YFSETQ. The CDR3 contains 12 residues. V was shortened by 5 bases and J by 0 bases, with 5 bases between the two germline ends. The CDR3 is CASRQDQETQYF. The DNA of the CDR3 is TGCGCCAGCAGACAGGACCAAGAGACCCAGTACTTC.

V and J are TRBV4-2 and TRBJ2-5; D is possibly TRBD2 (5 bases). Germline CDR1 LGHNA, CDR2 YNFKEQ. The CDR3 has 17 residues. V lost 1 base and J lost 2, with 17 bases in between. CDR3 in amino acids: CASSQVKLGSSQETQYF. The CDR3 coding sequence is TGTGCCAGCAGCCAAGTTAAACTAGGATCTTCGCAAGAGACCCAGTACTTC.

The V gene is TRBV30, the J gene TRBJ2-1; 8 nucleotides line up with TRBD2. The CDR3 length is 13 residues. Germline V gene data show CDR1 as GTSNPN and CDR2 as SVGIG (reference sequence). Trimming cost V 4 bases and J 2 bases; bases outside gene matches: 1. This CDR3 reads CAWNGRAYNEQFF. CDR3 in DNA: TGTGCCTGGAACGGGAGGGCCTACAATGAGCAGTTCTTC.

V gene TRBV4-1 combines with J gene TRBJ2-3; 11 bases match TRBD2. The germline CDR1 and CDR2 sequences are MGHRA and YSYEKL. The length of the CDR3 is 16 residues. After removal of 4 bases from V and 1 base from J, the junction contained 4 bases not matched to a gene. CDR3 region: CASSLVTSGGTDTQYF. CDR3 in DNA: TGCGCCAGCAGCCTTGTGACTAGCGGGGGCACAGATACGCAGTATTTT.

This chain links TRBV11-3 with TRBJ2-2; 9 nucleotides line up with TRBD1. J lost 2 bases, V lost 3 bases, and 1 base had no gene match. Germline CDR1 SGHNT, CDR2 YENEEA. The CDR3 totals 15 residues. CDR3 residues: CASSFTGGNTGELFF. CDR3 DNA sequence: TGTGCCAGCAGCTTTACAGGGGGCAACACCGGGGAGCTGTTTTTT.

CDR3: CASSTRQGEKPGELFF. CDR3 nucleotides: TGTGCCAGCAGTACCAGGCAGGGGGAAAAGCCCGGGGAGCTGTTTTTT. This rearrangement joins TRBV27 to TRBJ2-2, with TRBD1 identical over 7 bases. The ends lost 5 bases at V and 6 bases at J; junction bases unmatched: 12. There are 16 residues in the CDR3. Germline V gene lookup returns CDR1 MNHEY and CDR2 SMNVEV (reference sequence).

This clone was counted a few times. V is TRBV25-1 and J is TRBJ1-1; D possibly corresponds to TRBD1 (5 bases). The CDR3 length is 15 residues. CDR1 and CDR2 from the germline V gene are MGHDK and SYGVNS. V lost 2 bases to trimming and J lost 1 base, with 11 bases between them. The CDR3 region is CASSEVGGTNTEAFF. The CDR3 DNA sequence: TGTGCCAGCAGTGAAGTGGGGGGGACGAACACTGAAGCTTTCTTT.

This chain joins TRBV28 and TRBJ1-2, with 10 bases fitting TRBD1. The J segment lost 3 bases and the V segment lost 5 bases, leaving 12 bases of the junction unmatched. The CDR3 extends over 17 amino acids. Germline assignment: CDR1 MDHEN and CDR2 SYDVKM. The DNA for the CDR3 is TGTGCCAGCAGTCGTCCGGGACAGGGGACAAGAGACTATGGCTACACCTTC. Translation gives CASSRPGQGTRDYGYTF.

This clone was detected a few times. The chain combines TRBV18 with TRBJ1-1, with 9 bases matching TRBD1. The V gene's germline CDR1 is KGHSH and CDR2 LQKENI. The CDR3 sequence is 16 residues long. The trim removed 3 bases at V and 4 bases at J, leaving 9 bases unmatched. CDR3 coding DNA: TGTGCCAGCTCACCTCAAGGACAGGGGCCCCGCACTGAAGCTTTCTTT. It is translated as CASSPQGQGPRTEAFF.

CDR3 sequence: CSVKGQGSLMNTEAFF. Here the CDR3 DNA reads TGCAGCGTCAAGGGACAGGGGAGCCTTATGAACACTGAAGCTTTCTTT. The chain employs TRBV29-1 and TRBJ1-1; 10 bases agree with TRBD1. Trimming cost V 6 bases and J 0 bases; bases outside gene matches: 10. This CDR3 is 16 amino acids long. Germline V gives CDR1 SQVTM, CDR2 ANQGSEA.

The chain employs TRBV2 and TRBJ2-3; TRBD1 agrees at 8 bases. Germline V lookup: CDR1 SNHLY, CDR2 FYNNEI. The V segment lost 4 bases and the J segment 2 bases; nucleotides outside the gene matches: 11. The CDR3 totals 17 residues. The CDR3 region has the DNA TGTGCCAGCAGTGTAGGTAACAGGGGGACCTTCACAGATACGCAGTATTTT. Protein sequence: CASSVGNRGTFTDTQYF.

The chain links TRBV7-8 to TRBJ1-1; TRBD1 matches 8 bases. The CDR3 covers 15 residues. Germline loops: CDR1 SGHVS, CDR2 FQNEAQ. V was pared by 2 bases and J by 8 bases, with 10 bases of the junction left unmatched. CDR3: CASSLFGTTGGEAFF. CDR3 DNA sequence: TGTGCCAGCAGCTTATTCGGGACCACAGGGGGGGAAGCTTTCTTT.

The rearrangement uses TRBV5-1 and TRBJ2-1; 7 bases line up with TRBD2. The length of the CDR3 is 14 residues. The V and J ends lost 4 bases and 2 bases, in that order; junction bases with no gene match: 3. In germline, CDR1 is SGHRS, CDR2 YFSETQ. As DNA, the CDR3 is TGCGCCAGCAGCACGGGAGGCGCCTACAATGAGCAGTTCTTC. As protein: CASSTGGAYNEQFF.

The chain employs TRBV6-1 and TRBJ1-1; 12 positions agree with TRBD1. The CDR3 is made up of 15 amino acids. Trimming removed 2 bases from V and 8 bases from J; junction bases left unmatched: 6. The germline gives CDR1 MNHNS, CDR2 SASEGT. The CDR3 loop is CASSEWGQGASEAFF. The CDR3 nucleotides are TGTGCCAGCAGTGAATGGGGACAGGGGGCGTCGGAAGCTTTCTTT.

The CDR3 spells CASSLIAGGDPFF. CDR3 bases: TGTGCCAGCAGTTTAATAGCAGGGGGCGATCCTTTCTTT. V and J are TRBV28 and TRBJ1-1; 8 nucleotides line up with TRBD1. The CDR3 consists of 13 residues. CDR1 and CDR2 (germline): MDHEN, SYDVKM. The V and J ends lost 2 bases and 12 bases, in that order; junction bases with no gene match: 8.

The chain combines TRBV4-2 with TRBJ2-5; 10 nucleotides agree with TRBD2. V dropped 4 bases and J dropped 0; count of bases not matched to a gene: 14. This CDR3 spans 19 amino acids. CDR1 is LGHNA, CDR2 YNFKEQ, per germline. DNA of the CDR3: TGTGCCAGCAGCCGTCGGCTAGCGGGAGAGGGGACGTACCAAGAGACCCAGTACTTC. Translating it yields CASSRRLAGEGTYQETQYF.

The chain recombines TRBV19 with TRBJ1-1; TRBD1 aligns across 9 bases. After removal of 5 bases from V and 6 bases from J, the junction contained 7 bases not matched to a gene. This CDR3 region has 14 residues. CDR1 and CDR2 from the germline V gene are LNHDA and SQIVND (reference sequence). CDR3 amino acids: CASSFLTGGAEAFF. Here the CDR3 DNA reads TGTGCCAGTAGTTTCCTGACAGGGGGAGCTGAAGCTTTCTTT.